These T cell receptor beta chains were read from a single sample in a study of T cell repertoires and HLA-DP antigens. Assay used: immunoSEQ multiplex PCR; TCRdb lists only in-frame clones, some missing. This table holds thousands of clones, around 68% found once. The specimen sequenced was CD137- CD4+ T cells from cultured PBMCs. The source of these receptors is a man in his forties or fifties in good health and CMV-seronegative. CDR3s include the opening cysteine and the closing phenylalanine or tryptophan. A D gene is named only where the DNA matches it firmly. Size is stated for part of the rows, as once, few or many counts, or as a class when the clone is expanded.

TRBV28	-	-	TRBJ1-3	TGTGCCAGCAGTCCGACCGGGGTGGAAGGAAACACCATATATTTT	CASSPTGVEGNTIYF
TRBV7-2	-	-	TRBJ2-5	TGTGCCAGCAGCTTAACAGTACAAGAGACCCAGTACTTC	CASSLTVQETQYF
TRBV7-6	-	-	TRBJ1-3	TGTGCCAGCAGCAACCCATTCCGGCGGGGATCTGGAAACACCATATATTTT	CASSNPFRRGSGNTIYF
TRBV15	-	TRBD2	TRBJ2-2	TGTGCCACCAGCAGGACTAGCGGACCTGTCACCGGGGAGCTGTTTTTT	CATSRTSGPVTGELFF
TRBV7-2	-	TRBD1	TRBJ2-5	TGTGCCAGCAACTTTAGACAGGGCGGGGAGACCCAGTACTTC	CASNFRQGGETQYF
TRBV6-5	few	-	TRBJ1-5	TGTGCCAGCAGTTTACAGAGGAATCAGCCCCAGCATTTT	CASSLQRNQPQHF
TRBV4-1	few	-	TRBJ2-7	TGCGCCAGCAGCCAAGCGGAAATCTCCTACGAGCAGTACTTC	CASSQAEISYEQYF
TRBV30	-	-	TRBJ1-6	TGTGCCTGGAGAGGGGCGGTTCAGGTCGGTTCACCCCTCCACTTT	CAWRGAVQVGSPLHF
TRBV5-4	-	TRBD1	TRBJ1-2	TGTGCCAGCAGCTTAATACAGCTAAGGGGGCCCCCGTTGGGCTACACCTTC	CASSLIQLRGPPLGYTF
TRBV14	-	TRBD2	TRBJ2-1	TGTGCCAGCAGCCAAGGACTAGCGGGATACAATGAGCAGTTCTTC	CASSQGLAGYNEQFF